Below are 9 T cell receptor beta chains sequenced from a single sample in a study of cytomegalovirus exposure and HLA in healthy donors. 60 Vbeta and 13 Jbeta primers were used in PCR. Sequenced by immunoSEQ multiplex PCR; TCRdb stores in-frame clones only, minus some. This sample has 130,000 to 150,000 clones; around 79% occur once, and the top ten carry roughly 3%. The sample was PBMCs. The receptors here all came from a male donor in good health and CMV-seronegative.

This chain's CDR3 is CASRFSGTGGNTEAFF. The CDR3 DNA is TGCGCCAGCAGATTTTCCGGGACAGGAGGTAACACTGAAGCTTTCTTT. This chain joins TRBV5-1 and TRBJ1-1; 8 nucleotides agree with TRBD1. From germline, CDR1 is SGHRS and CDR2 YFSETQ. The V gene end was trimmed by 5 bases and the J gene end by 2 bases; junction bases not matched to a gene: 11. The CDR3 is made up of 16 amino acids.

This chain connects TRBV6-6 to TRBJ1-4, with D unclear. The CDR3 covers 11 residues. CDR1 and CDR2 from the germline V gene are MNHNY and SVGAGI (reference sequence). Trimming stripped 6 bases from V and 5 bases from J, with 4 bases between. CDR3 DNA: TGTGCCAGCAGCCTAAATGAAAAACTGTTTTTT. Residues: CASSLNEKLFF.

This clone was seen a single time. J is TRBJ2-1 and V is TRBV30, with no clear D. The CDR3 runs 11 residues. CDR1 and CDR2 from the germline V gene are GTSNPN and SVGIG (reference sequence). V shed 8 bases and J shed 7 bases, with 12 bases lying between them. The CDR3 loop reads CALESRNEQFF. CDR3 bases: TGTGCCCTTGAGAGTAGAAATGAGCAGTTCTTC.

This rearrangement joins TRBV9 to TRBJ2-7; 8 positions match TRBD2. Germline assignment: CDR1 SGDLS and CDR2 YYNGEE. The CDR3 is 15 amino acids. Unmatched junction bases numbered 5, after V lost 0 bases and J lost 3 bases. The CDR3 spells CASSVEVAGIYEQYF. CDR3 sequence (DNA): TGTGCCAGCAGCGTAGAAGTAGCGGGGATCTACGAGCAGTACTTC.

This sequence joins TRBV6-6 and TRBJ1-2; D unresolved. The germline V and J ends were trimmed by 2 bases and 7 bases, with 14 bases remaining between them. Germline V gene data show CDR1 as MNHNY and CDR2 as SVGAGI (reference sequence). The CDR3 contains 14 residues. For the CDR3, the DNA is TGTGCCAGCAGTTACGCGACATGGCTCTGTGGCTACACCTTC. Translating gives CASSYATWLCGYTF.

This chain joins TRBV9 and TRBJ2-7; 8 bases are a match to TRBD2. V lost 4 bases, J lost 1 base, and 7 bases stayed unmatched. The germline V gene encodes CDR1 SGDLS and CDR2 YYNGEE. The CDR3 has 15 residues. This CDR3 reads CASSFRGTSSYEQYF. The DNA for the CDR3 is TGTGCCAGCAGCTTCCGGGGGACTAGTTCCTACGAGCAGTACTTC.

The V gene is TRBV7-9, the J gene TRBJ1-5; D not certain. Trimming stripped 0 bases from V and 4 bases from J, with 4 bases between. Per germline, CDR1 SEHNR and CDR2 FQNEAQ (reference sequence). The CDR3 contains 13 residues. The CDR3 sequence: CASSLAPNQPQHF. CDR3 nucleotide sequence: TGTGCCAGCAGCTTAGCCCCTAATCAGCCCCAGCATTTT.

The V gene is TRBV4-3, the J gene TRBJ2-1, with 11 bases matching TRBD2. Germline CDR1 is LGHNA and CDR2 is YSLEER. V was clipped by 1 base and J by 12 bases; unmatched bases: 8. The CDR3 sequence is 15 residues long. In DNA form, the CDR3 reads TGCGCCAGCAGCCAAGGACTAGCGGGGAAGTGGACGCAGTTCTTC. It encodes CASSQGLAGKWTQFF.

V usage is TRBV9 and J usage is TRBJ2-1, with 15 bases matching TRBD2. The J segment lost 5 bases and the V segment lost 1 base, leaving 4 bases of the junction unmatched. Germline CDR1 reads SGDLS; CDR2 reads YYNGEE. The CDR3 consists of 17 residues. The CDR3 DNA is TGTGCCAGCAGCGTAATAGGACTAGCGGGGGGGCACAATGAGCAGTTCTTC. This gives the protein CASSVIGLAGGHNEQFF.